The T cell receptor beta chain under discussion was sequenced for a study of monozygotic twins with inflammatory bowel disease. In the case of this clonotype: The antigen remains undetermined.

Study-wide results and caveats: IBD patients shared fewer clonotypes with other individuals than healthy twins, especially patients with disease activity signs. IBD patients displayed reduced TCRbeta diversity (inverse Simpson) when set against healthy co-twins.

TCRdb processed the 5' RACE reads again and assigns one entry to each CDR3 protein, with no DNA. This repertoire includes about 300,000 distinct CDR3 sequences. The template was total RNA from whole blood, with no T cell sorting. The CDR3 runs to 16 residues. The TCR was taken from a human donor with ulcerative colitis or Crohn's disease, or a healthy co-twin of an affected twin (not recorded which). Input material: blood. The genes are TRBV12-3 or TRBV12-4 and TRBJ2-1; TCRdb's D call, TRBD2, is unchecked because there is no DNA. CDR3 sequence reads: CASRLSGGSSYNEQFF.